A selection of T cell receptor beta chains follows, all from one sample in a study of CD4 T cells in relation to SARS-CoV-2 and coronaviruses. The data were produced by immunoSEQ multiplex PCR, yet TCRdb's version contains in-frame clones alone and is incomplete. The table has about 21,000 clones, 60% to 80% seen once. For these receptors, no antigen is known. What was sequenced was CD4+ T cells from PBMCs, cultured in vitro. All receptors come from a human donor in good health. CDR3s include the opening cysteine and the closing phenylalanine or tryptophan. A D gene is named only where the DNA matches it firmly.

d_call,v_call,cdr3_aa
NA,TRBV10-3,CAISGTGANYGYTF
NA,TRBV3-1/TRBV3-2,CASSRNLGSGELFF
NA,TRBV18,CASSPVDDTGELFF
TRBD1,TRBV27,CASKLTGGDGYTF
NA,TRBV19,CASRDDSGANVLTF
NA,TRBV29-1,CSVATGRTSTDTQYF
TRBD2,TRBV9,CASSPRLAGVSGNEQFF
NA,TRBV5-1,CASSLAGTSNQPQHF
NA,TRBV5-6,CASNQRTGNYEQYF
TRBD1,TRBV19,CASSEGDSRETQYF
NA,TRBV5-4,CASSLGGQETQYF
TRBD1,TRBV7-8,CASSPRQGIVIGGELFF
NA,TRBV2,CASRGRGNTEAFF
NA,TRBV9,CASSVGTQLGGETQYF
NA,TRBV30,CAWSVQSGLNEKLFF
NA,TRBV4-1,CASSQEVGGAGGNQPQHF
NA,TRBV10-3,CAISEGSGRSSYNEQFF
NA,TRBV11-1,CASSPGQGLLTGELFF
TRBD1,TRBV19,CASSIGGQGPTDTQYF
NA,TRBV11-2,CASSSISGTYNEQFF
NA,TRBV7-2,CASSLGLGRMDTQYF
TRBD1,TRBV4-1,CASSHPRTGGETEAFF
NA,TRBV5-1,CASSPGSSGFMEQYF
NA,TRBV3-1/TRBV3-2,CASSQILVSDREGKTQYF
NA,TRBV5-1,CASTSYLDPYEQYF
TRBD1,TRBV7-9,CASSLALGQGDEAFF
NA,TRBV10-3,CAISEGVTAQHF
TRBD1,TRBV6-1,CASSDRTGTGGDEQYF
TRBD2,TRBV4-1,CASSLLGLAGGFGETQYF
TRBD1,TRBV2,CASRPGQGAGGNSPLHF
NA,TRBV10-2,CASGPGLTLGGQETQYF
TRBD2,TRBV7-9,CASSIGLVQETQYF
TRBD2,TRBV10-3,CAIASGAVRDTGELFF